The 14 T cell receptor beta chains presented below share a single source sample, sequenced in a study of cytomegalovirus exposure and HLA in healthy donors. 60 Vbeta and 13 Jbeta primers were used in PCR. Clones were sequenced by immunoSEQ multiplex PCR, and TCRdb holds only the in-frame ones, with some missing. This table holds about 170,000 clones, about 88% found once. Sequenced material: PBMCs. The receptors were gathered from a man between 18 and 35 years old in good health and CMV-seropositive.

This clone was picked up one time. This sequence joins TRBV5-1 and TRBJ1-2; TRBD1 aligns across 11 bases. CDR1 is SGHRS and CDR2 is YFSETQ in the germline V gene. V gave up 5 bases and J gave up 2 bases; unmatched junction bases: 2. The CDR3 runs 14 residues. The CDR3 spells CASRGTGGNYGYTF. The CDR3 DNA reads as TGCGCCAGCAGGGGGACAGGGGGGAACTATGGCTACACCTTC.

V is TRBV7-2 and J is TRBJ2-3; 8 bases align to TRBD2. The CDR3 length is 16 residues. Germline V gene sequence: CDR1 SGHTA, CDR2 FQGNSA. V lost 2 bases to trimming and J lost 0 bases; unmatched junction nucleotides: 4. The CDR3 DNA reads TGTGCCAGCAGCTTAATGGCGGGGGGTAGCACAGATACGCAGTATTTT. It specifies CASSLMAGGSTDTQYF.

V usage is TRBV27 and J usage is TRBJ1-2; D perhaps matches TRBD1 (6 bases). Germline V gene data show CDR1 as MNHEY and CDR2 as SMNVEV (reference sequence). V was pared by 7 bases and J by 2 bases, with 14 bases between. The CDR3 is 14 residues long. CDR3: CASTPRGSNYGYTF. The DNA of the CDR3 is TGTGCCAGCACTCCGAGGGGGTCCAACTATGGCTACACCTTC.

The genes are TRBV4-1 and TRBJ1-3; 12 bases are shared with TRBD1. Germline assignment: CDR1 MGHRA and CDR2 YSYEKL. This CDR3 has 16 amino acids. Losses at the gene ends were 3 bases for V and 7 bases for J; bases not matched to a gene: 7. CDR3 loop: CASSQGTGGFLNTIYF. Written as DNA, the CDR3 is TGCGCCAGCAGCCAGGGGACAGGGGGCTTCTTGAACACCATATATTTT.

The chain carries TRBV6-6 and TRBJ2-1; 9 positions agree with TRBD1. The CDR3 is 14 residues long. Germline lookup yields CDR1 MNHNY and CDR2 SVGAGI (reference sequence). J lost 6 bases, V lost 4 bases, and 4 bases had no gene match. The CDR3 region is CASSSTGGGNEQFF. The DNA of the CDR3 is TGTGCCAGCAGTTCTACAGGGGGCGGCAATGAGCAGTTCTTC.

Only one count was recorded for this clone. The J gene is TRBJ2-2, the V gene TRBV27, with 12 bases fitting TRBD2. The CDR3 covers 15 residues. The V and J ends lost 7 bases and 7 bases, in that order; junction bases with no gene match: 7. Germline values: CDR1 MNHEY, CDR2 SMNVEV (reference sequence). The CDR3 region has the DNA TGTGCCAGCATGCCTAGCGGGGGGGTGGTCGGGGAGCTGTTTTTT. Its protein is CASMPSGGVVGELFF.

The rearrangement links TRBV5-5 to TRBJ1-5; no reliable D call. The germline CDR1 and CDR2 sequences are SGHKS and YYEKEE (reference sequence). V gave up 1 base and J gave up 6 bases, with 17 bases separating them. CDR3 length: 16 amino acids. CDR3 loop: CASSLSAGQEGQPQHF. The CDR3 DNA sequence: TGTGCCAGCAGCTTGAGTGCCGGGCAGGAGGGTCAGCCCCAGCATTTT.

The chain employs TRBV6-1 and TRBJ2-1; the match to TRBD1 covers 12 bases. There are 15 residues in the CDR3. Germline trimming cut 6 bases from V and 10 bases from J; bases unmatched to any gene: 10. Germline V gives CDR1 MNHNS, CDR2 SASEGT. CDR3 sequence reads: CASRVLGQGAWEQFF. The CDR3 bases are TGTGCCAGCAGGGTCCTGGGACAGGGGGCTTGGGAGCAGTTCTTC.

The J gene is TRBJ2-4, the V gene TRBV6-5, with D possibly being TRBD2 (7 bases). Germline values: CDR1 MNHEY, CDR2 SVGAGI. With 5 bases removed from V and 13 bases from J, the gap between germline ends came to 18 bases. The CDR3 sequence is 13 residues long. CDR3 nucleotides: TGTGCCAGCAGTGGGGGGGGGCGGGGCCGACAGTACTTC. This gives the protein CASSGGGRGRQYF.

V usage is TRBV7-8 and J usage is TRBJ2-5; 8 bases are shared with TRBD1. V gave up 7 bases and J gave up 1 base; unmatched junction bases: 5. Germline V gives CDR1 SGHVS, CDR2 FQNEAQ. The CDR3 has 14 amino acids. CDR3 DNA sequence: TGTGCCAGCATCCTGGACAGGGCCCAAGAGACCCAGTACTTC. Protein sequence: CASILDRAQETQYF.

V is TRBV13 and J is TRBJ2-7; maybe TRBD2 (6 bases). Trimming took off 2 bases at V and 3 bases at J, with 17 bases between the two ends. CDR1 PRHDT and CDR2 FYEKMQ come from the germline V gene (reference sequence). The CDR3 has 16 amino acids. The CDR3 sequence is CASSLRGGERNYEQYF. In nucleotides, the CDR3 is TGTGCCAGCAGCTTACGAGGAGGGGAGAGGAACTACGAGCAGTACTTC.

This chain links TRBV5-4 with TRBJ2-3; the D is unclear. V lost 0 bases to trimming and J lost 0 bases, with 8 bases between them. CDR3 size: 15 residues. Germline loops: CDR1 SGHNT, CDR2 YYREEE (reference sequence). The chain's CDR3 is CASSLGQASTDTQYF. Here the CDR3 DNA reads TGTGCCAGCAGCTTGGGTCAGGCAAGCACAGATACGCAGTATTTT.

The chain combines TRBV5-1 with TRBJ2-7; TRBD1 aligns across 10 bases. This CDR3 spans 15 amino acids. V lost 2 bases, J lost 4 bases, and 6 bases stayed unmatched. The germline V gene has CDR1 SGHRS and CDR2 YFSETQ. The CDR3 coding sequence is TGCGCCAGCAGCTTATCGACAGGGGGCGAGTACGAGCAGTACTTC. Translation gives CASSLSTGGEYEQYF. The full variable domain, completed using reference TRBV5-1 and TRBJ2-7, is KAGVTQTPRYLIKTRGQQVTLSCSPISGHRSVSWYQQTPGQGLQFLFEYFSETQRNKGNFPGRFSGRQFSNSRSEMNVSTLELGDSALYLCASSLSTGGEYEQYFGPGTRLTVT.

The rearrangement joins TRBV7-2 to TRBJ2-7; TRBD2 aligns across 8 bases. After removal of 1 base from V and 5 bases from J, the junction contained 4 bases not matched to a gene. Germline loops: CDR1 SGHTA, CDR2 FQGNSA. The CDR3 extends over 14 amino acids. Written as DNA, the CDR3 is TGTGCCAGCAGCTTAGTCGGGGGGGCCAACGAGCAGTACTTC. Protein: CASSLVGGANEQYF.